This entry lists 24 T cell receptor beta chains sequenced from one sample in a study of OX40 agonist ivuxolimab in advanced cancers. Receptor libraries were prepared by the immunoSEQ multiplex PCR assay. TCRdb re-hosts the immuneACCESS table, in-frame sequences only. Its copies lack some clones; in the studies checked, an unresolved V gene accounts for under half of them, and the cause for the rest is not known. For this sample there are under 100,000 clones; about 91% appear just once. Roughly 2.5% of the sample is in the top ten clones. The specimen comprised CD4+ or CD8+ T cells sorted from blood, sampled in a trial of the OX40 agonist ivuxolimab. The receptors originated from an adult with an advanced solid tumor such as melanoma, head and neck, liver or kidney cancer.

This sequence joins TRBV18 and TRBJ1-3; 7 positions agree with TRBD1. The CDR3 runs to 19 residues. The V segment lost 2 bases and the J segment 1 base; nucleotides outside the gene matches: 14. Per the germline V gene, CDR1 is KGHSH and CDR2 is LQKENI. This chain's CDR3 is CASSPMFSRGGESGNTIYF. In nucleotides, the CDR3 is TGTGCCAGCTCACCAATGTTCTCCAGAGGGGGCGAATCTGGAAACACCATATATTTT.

The DNA of the CDR3 is TGTGCCACCAGCCTACCATTCAGGGAGGACGAGCAGTACTTC. Translation: CATSLPFREDEQYF. This chain joins TRBV15 and TRBJ2-7; D is perhaps TRBD2 (6 bases). The V end lost 5 bases, the J end lost 5 bases, and 16 bases lay between the germline ends. The CDR3 totals 14 residues. CDR1 and CDR2 (germline): LNHNV, YYDKDF (reference sequence).

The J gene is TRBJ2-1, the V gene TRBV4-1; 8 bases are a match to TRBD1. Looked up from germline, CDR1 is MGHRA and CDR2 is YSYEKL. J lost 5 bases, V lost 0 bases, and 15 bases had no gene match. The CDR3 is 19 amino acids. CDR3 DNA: TGCGCCAGCAGCCAAGAAAGCCTAAATTTCCGGACAGGGAACAATGAGCAGTTCTTC. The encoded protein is CASSQESLNFRTGNNEQFF.

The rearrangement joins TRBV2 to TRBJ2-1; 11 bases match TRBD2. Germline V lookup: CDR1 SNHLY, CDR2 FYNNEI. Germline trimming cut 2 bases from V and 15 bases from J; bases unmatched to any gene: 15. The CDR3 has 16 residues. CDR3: CASSEMAASGRKGPFF. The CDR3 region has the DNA TGTGCCAGCAGTGAAATGGCGGCTAGCGGGAGGAAAGGGCCGTTCTTC. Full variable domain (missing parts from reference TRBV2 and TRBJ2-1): EPEVTQTPSHQVTQMGQEVILRCVPISNHLYFYWYRQILGQKVEFLVSFYNNEISEKSEIFDDQFSVERPDGSNFTLKIRSTKLEDSAMYFCASSEMAASGRKGPFFGPGTRLTVL.

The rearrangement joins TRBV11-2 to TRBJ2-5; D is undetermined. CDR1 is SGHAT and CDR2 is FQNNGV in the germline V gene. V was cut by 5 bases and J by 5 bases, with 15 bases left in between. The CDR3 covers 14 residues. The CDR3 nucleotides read TGTGCCAGCAGCCCCCCCCACTCCCGGGAGACCCAGTACTTC. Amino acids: CASSPPHSRETQYF.

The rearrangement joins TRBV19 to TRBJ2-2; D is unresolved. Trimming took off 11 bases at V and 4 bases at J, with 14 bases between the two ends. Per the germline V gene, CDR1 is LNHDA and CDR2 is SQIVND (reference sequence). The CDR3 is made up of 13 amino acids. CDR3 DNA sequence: TGTGCCGTCCGGACGGACCTCACCGGGGAGCTGTTTTTT. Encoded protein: CAVRTDLTGELFF.

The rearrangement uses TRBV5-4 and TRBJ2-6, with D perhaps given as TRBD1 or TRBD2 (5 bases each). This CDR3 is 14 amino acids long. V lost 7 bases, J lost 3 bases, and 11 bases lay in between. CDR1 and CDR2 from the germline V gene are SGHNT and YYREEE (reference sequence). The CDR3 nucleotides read TGTGCCAGCGGGACGGAGGATGGGGCCAACGTCCTGACTTTC. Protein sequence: CASGTEDGANVLTF.

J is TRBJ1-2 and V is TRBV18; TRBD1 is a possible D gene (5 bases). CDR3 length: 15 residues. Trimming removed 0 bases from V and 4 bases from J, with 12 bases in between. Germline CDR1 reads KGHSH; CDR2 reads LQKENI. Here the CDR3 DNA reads TGTGCCAGCTCACCACCGGCCAGGGCCCTCTATGGCTACACCTTC. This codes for CASSPPARALYGYTF. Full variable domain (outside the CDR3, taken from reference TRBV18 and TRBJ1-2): NAGVMQNPRHLVRRRGQEARLRCSPMKGHSHVYWYRQLPEEGLKFMVYLQKENIIDESGMPKERFSAEFPKEGPSILRIQQVVRGDSAAYFCASSPPARALYGYTFGSGTRLTVV.

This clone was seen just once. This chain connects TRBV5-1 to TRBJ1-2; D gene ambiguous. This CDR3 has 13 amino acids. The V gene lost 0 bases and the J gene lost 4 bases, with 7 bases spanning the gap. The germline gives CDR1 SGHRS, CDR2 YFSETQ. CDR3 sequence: CASSLDGVYGYTF. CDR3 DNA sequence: TGCGCCAGCAGCTTGGATGGCGTCTATGGCTACACCTTC.

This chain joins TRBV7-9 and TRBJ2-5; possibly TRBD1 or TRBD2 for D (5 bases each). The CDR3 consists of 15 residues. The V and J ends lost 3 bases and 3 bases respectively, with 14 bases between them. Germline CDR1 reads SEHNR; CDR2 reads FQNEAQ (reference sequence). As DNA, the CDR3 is TGTGCCAGCAGCTTCGGCTCCGGGACGAAAGAGACCCAGTACTTC. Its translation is CASSFGSGTKETQYF.

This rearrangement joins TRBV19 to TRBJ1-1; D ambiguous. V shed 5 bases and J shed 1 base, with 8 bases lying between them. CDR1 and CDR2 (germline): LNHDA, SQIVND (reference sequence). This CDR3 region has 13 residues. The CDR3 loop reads CASSGWKNTEAFF. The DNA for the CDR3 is TGTGCCAGTAGTGGATGGAAGAACACTGAAGCTTTCTTT.

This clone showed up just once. CDR3 DNA sequence: TGTGCCAGCAGGCCCCCCCCAAGCTCTGGAAACACCATATATTTT. It is translated as CASRPPPSSGNTIYF. The genes are TRBV2 and TRBJ1-3; D gene uncertain. V lost 6 bases and J lost 0, with 12 bases in between. The germline CDR1 and CDR2 sequences are SNHLY and FYNNEI. The CDR3 is 15 residues long.

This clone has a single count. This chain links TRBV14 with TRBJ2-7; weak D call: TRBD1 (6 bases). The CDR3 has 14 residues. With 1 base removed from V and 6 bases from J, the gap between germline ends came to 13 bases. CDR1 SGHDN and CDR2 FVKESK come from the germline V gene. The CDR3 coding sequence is TGTGCCAGCAGCCAAGTACAGGGCTTCGGCGAGCAGTACTTC. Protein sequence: CASSQVQGFGEQYF.

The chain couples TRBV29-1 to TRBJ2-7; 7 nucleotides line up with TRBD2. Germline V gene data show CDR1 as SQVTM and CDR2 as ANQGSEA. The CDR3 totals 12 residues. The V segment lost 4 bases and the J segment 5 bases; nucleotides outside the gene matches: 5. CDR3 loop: CSVARGVDEQYF. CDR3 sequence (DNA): TGCAGCGTTGCTCGGGGGGTGGACGAGCAGTACTTC.

Here the CDR3 reads CASSQDRSNTGELFF. CDR3 sequence (DNA): TGTGCCAGCAGCCAGGACCGGTCGAACACCGGGGAGCTGTTTTTT. The chain joins TRBV7-2 to TRBJ2-2; no reliable D call. This CDR3 contains 15 residues. V lost 5 bases and J 0 bases, leaving 10 bases between the germline ends. Per germline, CDR1 SGHTA and CDR2 FQGNSA.

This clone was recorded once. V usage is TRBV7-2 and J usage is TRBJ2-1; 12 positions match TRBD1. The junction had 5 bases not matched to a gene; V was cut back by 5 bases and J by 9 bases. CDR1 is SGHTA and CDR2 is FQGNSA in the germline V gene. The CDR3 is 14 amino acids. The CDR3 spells CASSPRDRGLEQFF. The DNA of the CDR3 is TGTGCCAGCAGCCCTCGGGACAGGGGGCTTGAGCAGTTCTTC.

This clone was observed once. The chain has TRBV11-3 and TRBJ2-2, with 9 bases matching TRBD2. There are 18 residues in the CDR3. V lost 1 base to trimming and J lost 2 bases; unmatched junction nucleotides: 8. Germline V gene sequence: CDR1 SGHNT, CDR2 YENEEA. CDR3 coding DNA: TGTGCCAGCAGCTTAGGTTCTCCTAGCGGGACAAACACCGGGGAGCTGTTTTTT. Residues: CASSLGSPSGTNTGELFF.

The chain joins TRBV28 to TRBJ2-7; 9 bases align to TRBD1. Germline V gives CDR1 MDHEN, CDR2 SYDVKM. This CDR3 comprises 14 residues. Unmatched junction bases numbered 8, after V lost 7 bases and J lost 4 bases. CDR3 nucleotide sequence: TGTGCCAGCATCTCCCGGGACAGGGTATACGAGCAGTACTTC. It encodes CASISRDRVYEQYF. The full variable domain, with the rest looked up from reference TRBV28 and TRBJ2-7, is DVKVTQSSRYLVKRTGEKVFLECVQDMDHENMFWYRQDPGLGLRLIYFSYDVKMKEKGDIPEGYSVSREKKERFSLILESASTNQTSMYLCASISRDRVYEQYFGPGTRLTVT.

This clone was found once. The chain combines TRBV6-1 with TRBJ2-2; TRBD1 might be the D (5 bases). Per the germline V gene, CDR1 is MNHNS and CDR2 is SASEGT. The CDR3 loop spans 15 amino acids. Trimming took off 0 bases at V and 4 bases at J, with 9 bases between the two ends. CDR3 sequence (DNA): TGTGCCAGCAGTGAAGCGTCAGGGTCCACCGGGGAGCTGTTTTTT. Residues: CASSEASGSTGELFF.

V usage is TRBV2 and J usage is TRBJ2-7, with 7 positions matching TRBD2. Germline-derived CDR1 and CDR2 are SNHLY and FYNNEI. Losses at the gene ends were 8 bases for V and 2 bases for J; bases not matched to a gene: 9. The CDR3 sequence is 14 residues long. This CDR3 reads CASPPAGETYEQYF. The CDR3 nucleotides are TGTGCCAGCCCCCCTGCGGGAGAGACCTACGAGCAGTACTTC.

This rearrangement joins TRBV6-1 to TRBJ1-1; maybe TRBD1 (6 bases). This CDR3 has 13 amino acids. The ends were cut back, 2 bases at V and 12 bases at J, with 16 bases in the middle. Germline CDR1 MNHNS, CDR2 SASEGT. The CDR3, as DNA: TGTGCCAGCAGTGAAAGTTGGGGGGGCATGTCTTTCTTT. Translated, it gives CASSESWGGMSFF.

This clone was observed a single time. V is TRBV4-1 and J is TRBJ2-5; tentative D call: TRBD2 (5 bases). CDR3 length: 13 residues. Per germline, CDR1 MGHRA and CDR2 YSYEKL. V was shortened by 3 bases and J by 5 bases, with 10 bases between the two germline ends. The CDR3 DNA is TGCGCCAGCAGCCAGAGGGCTTCCGAGACCCAGTACTTC. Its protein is CASSQRASETQYF.

In nucleotides, the CDR3 is TGCGCCAGCAGCCCCGGACTAGCGGCTAGCACAGATACGCAGTATTTT. This encodes CASSPGLAASTDTQYF. The rearrangement uses TRBV5-1 and TRBJ2-3; 10 bases fit TRBD2. The CDR3 is 16 amino acids. The germline V gene encodes CDR1 SGHRS and CDR2 YFSETQ. V lost 4 bases, J lost 0 bases, and 5 bases stayed unmatched.

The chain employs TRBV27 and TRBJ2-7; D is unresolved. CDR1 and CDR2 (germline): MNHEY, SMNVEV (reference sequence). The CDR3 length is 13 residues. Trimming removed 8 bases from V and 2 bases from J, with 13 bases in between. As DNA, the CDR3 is TGTGCCAGCCGCCGACCGGGCGCCTACGAGCAGTACTTC. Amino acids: CASRRPGAYEQYF.